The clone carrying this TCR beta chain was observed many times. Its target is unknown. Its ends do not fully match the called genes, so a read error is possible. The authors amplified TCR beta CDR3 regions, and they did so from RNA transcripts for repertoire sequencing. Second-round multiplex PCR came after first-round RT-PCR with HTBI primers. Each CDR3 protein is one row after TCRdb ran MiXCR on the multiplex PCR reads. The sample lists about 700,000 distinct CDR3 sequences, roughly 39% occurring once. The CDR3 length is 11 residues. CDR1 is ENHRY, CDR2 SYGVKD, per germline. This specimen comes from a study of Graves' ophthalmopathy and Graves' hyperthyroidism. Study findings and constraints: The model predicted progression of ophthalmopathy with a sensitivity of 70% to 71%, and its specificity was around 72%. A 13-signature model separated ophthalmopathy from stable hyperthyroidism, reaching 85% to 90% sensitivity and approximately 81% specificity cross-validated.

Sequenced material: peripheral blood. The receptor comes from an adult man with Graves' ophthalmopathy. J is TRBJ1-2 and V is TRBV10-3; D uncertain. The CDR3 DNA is TGTGCCAGCAGTACCCCCGGAGGCTACACCTTC. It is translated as CASSTPGGYTF.